The sequence of this TCR beta chain was determined in a study of tumor-infiltrating lymphocytes in primary liver carcinoma. Whole-study context: Sequencing of the samples generated roughly 3.65 to 7.13 million productive TCRbeta reads, with similar yields across tissue types.

Germline values: CDR1 PRHDT, CDR2 FYEKMQ (reference sequence). This CDR3 is 15 amino acids long. Whole-study findings and limits: The difference in top-250-clone fraction between tumors and blood was significant, favoring tumors (p = 0.039).

Germline DNA was also extracted, while the blood RNA originated from unsorted whole blood. Collection of roughly 4 milliliters of peripheral blood took place before surgery. As to this clonotype: Its antigen is unidentified. An end of the junction differs from the germline gene, which may be a read error.

A constant-region primer served to make TCR beta cDNA from about 0.5 ug total RNA. ARM-PCR was slightly modified, and three nested multiplex PCR rounds with it gave rise to the TCR beta libraries. PCR rounds one and two used TRBV1-TRBV30 forward primers with a C-beta reverse primer for approximately 10 cycles each. One entry per CDR3 protein, called by TCRdb with MiXCR from the multiplex PCR reads. The profile shows almost 200,000 distinct CDR3 sequences, 65% of them singletons. The chain has TRBV13 and TRBJ2-2; 7 nucleotides match TRBD2. The clonotype was recovered from a woman aged 60-75 years with primary liver carcinoma and hepatitis B virus infection. The sequencing sample was made of peripheral blood. CDR3 coding DNA: TGTGCCAGCAGCCGAAAGCGGGGTTCGGCCGGGGAGCTGGTTTTT. This gives the protein CASSRKRGSAGELVF.